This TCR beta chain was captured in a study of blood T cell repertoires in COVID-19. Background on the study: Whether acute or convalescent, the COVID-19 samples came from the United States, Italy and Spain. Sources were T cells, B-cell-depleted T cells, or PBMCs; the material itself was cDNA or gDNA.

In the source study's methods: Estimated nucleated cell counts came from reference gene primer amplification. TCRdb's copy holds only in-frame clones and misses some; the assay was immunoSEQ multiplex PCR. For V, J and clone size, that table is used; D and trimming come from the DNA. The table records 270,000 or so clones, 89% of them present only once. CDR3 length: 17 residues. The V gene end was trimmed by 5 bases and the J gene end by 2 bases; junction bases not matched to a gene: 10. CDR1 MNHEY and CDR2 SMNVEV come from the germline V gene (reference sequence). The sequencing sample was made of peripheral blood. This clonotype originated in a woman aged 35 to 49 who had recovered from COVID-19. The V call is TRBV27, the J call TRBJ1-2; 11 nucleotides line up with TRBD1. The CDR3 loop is CASSPLGQGGMNYGYTF. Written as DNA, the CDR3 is TGTGCCAGCAGTCCACTGGGACAGGGGGGAATGAACTATGGCTACACCTTC.